A selection of T cell receptor beta chains follows, all from one sample in a study of T-cell memory formation after mild COVID-19. TCRdb redid the calling of the 5' RACE reads with MiXCR, one entry per CDR3 protein. This sample yields hundreds of thousands of distinct CDR3 sequences, of which around 28% are seen a single time; approximately 15% belongs to the top ten. The sample taken for sequencing was PBMCs or a T cell subset sorted from them (not recorded which). Source of these receptors: an adult woman who had mild COVID-19 (a few samples of this study predate the infection). Cell type and time point are not known. CDR3s include the opening cysteine and the closing phenylalanine or tryptophan. The order of the fields is CDR3 protein, D gene, J gene, V gene. The D gene is left open where the match is weak.

CDR3: CASSSPVNLRNTEAFF
D: .
J: TRBJ1-1
V: TRBV7-9

CDR3: CASRETRSNPNEQFF
D: .
J: TRBJ2-1
V: TRBV2

CDR3: CASSQEMRAPQETQYF
D: .
J: TRBJ2-5
V: TRBV4-1

CDR3: CSARGVSTQPQHF
D: .
J: TRBJ1-5
V: TRBV20-1

CDR3: CATSSVAGAHNEQFF
D: TRBD2
J: TRBJ2-1
V: TRBV15

CDR3: CASRAGGRPDTQYF
D: TRBD1
J: TRBJ2-3
V: TRBV7-9

CDR3: CASSLRDGTDTQYF
D: .
J: TRBJ2-3
V: TRBV3-1

CDR3: CSVTGPWKPYEQYF
D: .
J: TRBJ2-7
V: TRBV29-1

CDR3: CATSRSIPGQGTYEQYF
D: TRBD1
J: TRBJ2-7
V: TRBV15

CDR3: CSVGDAGTGSSITEAFF
D: TRBD1
J: TRBJ1-1
V: TRBV29-1

CDR3: CASSLPRDRGNNPLPLGYEQYF
D: TRBD1
J: TRBJ2-7
V: TRBV28

CDR3: CASSKTGEPSGEQYF
D: TRBD1
J: TRBJ2-7
V: TRBV6-2/TRBV6-3

CDR3: CASSPSGAFMNTEAFF
D: .
J: TRBJ1-1
V: TRBV7-9

CDR3: CAITRGTSRKNEQFF
D: .
J: TRBJ2-1
V: TRBV2

CDR3: CASSLAAGAYEQYF
D: TRBD2
J: TRBJ2-7
V: TRBV7-7

CDR3: CASSRHATDTQYF
D: .
J: TRBJ2-3
V: TRBV18

CDR3: CASSQNKVPDTQYF
D: .
J: TRBJ2-3
V: TRBV23-1

CDR3: CASIPGEGGEQYF
D: .
J: TRBJ2-7
V: TRBV19

CDR3: CASSSLTGDSFGYTF
D: TRBD1
J: TRBJ1-2
V: TRBV11-2

CDR3: CATSDGIRGFAEQFF
D: .
J: TRBJ2-1
V: TRBV24-1

CDR3: CASSFSSGRGGEQFF
D: TRBD2
J: TRBJ2-1
V: TRBV5-1

CDR3: CASSLDLAVRDTQYF
D: TRBD2
J: TRBJ2-3
V: TRBV12-3/TRBV12-4

CDR3: CASSLLQGTEAFF
D: .
J: TRBJ1-1
V: TRBV5-5

CDR3: CASSFLSGNTGELFF
D: .
J: TRBJ2-2
V: TRBV11-2

CDR3: CASSPPASPSYNEQFF
D: .
J: TRBJ2-1
V: TRBV7-9

CDR3: CASSLDLTVRYEQYF
D: .
J: TRBJ2-7
V: TRBV5-5

CDR3: CASRTNRGNGEAFF
D: TRBD1
J: TRBJ1-1
V: TRBV6-6

CDR3: CATSRASSGPTQYF
D: .
J: TRBJ2-3
V: TRBV15

CDR3: CASRGTGGRYGYTF
D: TRBD1
J: TRBJ1-2
V: TRBV12-3/TRBV12-4

CDR3: CASSRQSEQFGQYF
D: .
J: TRBJ2-3
V: TRBV6-1

CDR3: CSALDRVVNEKLFF
D: TRBD1
J: TRBJ1-4
V: TRBV20-1

CDR3: CSASGESPNSPLHF
D: .
J: TRBJ1-6
V: TRBV20-1

CDR3: CASSRPGSAGYTF
D: .
J: TRBJ1-2
V: TRBV7-9

CDR3: CASSPAGSSYEQYF
D: .
J: TRBJ2-7
V: TRBV5-1

CDR3: CATSGSSYNEQFF
D: .
J: TRBJ2-1
V: TRBV24-1

CDR3: CASCPMAKGIGELFF
D: .
J: TRBJ2-2
V: TRBV12-3/TRBV12-4

CDR3: CAISEWGQGAGYTF
D: TRBD1
J: TRBJ1-2
V: TRBV10-3

CDR3: CASRPRQGRVEKLFF
D: TRBD1
J: TRBJ1-4
V: TRBV6-6

CDR3: CSAPGEGPITDTQYF
D: .
J: TRBJ2-3
V: TRBV20-1

CDR3: CATSDWGGGPIFVTGELFF
D: .
J: TRBJ2-2
V: TRBV24-1